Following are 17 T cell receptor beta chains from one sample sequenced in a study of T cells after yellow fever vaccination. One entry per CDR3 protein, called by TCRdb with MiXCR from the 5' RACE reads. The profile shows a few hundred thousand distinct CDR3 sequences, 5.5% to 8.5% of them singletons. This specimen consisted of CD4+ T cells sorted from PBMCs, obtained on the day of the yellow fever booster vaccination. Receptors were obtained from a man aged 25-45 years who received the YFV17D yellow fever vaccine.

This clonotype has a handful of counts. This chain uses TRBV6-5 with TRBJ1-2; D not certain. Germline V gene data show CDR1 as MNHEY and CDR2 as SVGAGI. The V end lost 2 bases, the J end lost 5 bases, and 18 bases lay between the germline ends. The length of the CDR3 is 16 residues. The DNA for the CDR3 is TGTGCCAGCAGTTACGAGACGAGATTTGCTGCGTATGGCTACACCTTC. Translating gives CASSYETRFAAYGYTF.

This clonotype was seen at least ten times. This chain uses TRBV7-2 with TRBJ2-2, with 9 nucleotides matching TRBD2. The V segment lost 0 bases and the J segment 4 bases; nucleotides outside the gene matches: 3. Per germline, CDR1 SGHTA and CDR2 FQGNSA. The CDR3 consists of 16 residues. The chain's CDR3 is CASSLAPAGGTGELFF. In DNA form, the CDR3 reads TGTGCCAGCAGCTTAGCTCCAGCGGGAGGCACCGGGGAGCTGTTTTTT.

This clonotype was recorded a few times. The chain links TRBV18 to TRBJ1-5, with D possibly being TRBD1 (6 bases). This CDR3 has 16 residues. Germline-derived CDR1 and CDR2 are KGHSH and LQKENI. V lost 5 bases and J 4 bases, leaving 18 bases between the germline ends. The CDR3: CASSTPGDRLNQPQHF. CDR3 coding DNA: TGTGCCAGCTCAACGCCGGGCGACAGGCTTAATCAGCCCCAGCATTTT.

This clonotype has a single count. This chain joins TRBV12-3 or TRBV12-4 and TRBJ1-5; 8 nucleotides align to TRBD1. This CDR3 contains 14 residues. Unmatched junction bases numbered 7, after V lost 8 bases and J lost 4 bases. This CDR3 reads CASGGRQGNQPQHF. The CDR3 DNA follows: TGTGCCAGCGGGGGGCGACAGGGGAATCAGCCCCAGCATTTT.

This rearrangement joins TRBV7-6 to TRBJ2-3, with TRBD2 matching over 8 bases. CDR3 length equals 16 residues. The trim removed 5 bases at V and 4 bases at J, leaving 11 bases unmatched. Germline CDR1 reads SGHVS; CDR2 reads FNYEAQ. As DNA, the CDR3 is TGTGCCAGCAGCGACAGAGCGGGAGCGTTGTCAGATACGCAGTATTTT. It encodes CASSDRAGALSDTQYF. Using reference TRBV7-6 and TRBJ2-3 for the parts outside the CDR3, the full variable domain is GAGVSQSPRYKVTKRGQDVALRCDPISGHVSLYWYRQALGQGPEFLTYFNYEAQQDKSGLPNDRFSAERPEGSISTLTIQRTEQRDSAMYRCASSDRAGALSDTQYFGPGTRLTVL.

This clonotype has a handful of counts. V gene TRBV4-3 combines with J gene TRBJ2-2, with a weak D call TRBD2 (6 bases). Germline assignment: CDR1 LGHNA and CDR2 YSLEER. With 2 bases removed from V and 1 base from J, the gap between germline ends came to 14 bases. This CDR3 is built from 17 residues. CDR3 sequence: CASSQKRLAQNTGELFF. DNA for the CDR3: TGCGCCAGCAGCCAAAAGAGGCTAGCGCAGAACACCGGGGAGCTGTTTTTT.

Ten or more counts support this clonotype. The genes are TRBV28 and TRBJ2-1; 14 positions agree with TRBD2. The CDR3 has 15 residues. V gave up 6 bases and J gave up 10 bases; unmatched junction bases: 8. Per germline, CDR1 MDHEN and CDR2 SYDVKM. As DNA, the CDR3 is TGTGCCAGCAGACCGGGACTAGCGGGAGTTGGGGAGCAGTTCTTC. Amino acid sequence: CASRPGLAGVGEQFF.

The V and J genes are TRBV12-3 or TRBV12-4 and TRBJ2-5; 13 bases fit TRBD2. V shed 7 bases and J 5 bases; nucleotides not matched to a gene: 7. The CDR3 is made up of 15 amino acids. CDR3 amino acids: CASTRTSGRRETQYF. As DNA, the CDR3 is TGTGCCAGCACCCGGACTAGCGGGAGACGCGAGACCCAGTACTTC.

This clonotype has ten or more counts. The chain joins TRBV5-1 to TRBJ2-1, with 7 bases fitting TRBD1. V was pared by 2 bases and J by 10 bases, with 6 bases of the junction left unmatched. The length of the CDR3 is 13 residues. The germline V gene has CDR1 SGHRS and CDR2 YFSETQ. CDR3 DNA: TGCGCCAGCAGCTTCGAGGGACAGTGGGAGCAGTTCTTC. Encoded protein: CASSFEGQWEQFF.

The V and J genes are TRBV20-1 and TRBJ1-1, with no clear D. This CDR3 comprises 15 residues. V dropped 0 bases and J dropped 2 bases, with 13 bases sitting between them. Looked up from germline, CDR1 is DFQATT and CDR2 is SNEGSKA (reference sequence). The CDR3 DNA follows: TGCAGTGCTAGAGAGGCACGGACCCCCAACACTGAAGCTTTCTTT. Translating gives CSAREARTPNTEAFF.

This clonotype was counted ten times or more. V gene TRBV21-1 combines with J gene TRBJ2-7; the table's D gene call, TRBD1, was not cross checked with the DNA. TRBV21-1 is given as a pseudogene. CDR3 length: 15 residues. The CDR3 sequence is CASSKVWTGKHEQYF. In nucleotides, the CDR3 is TGTGCCAGCAGCAAAGTGTGGACAGGGAAGCACGAGCAGTACTTC.

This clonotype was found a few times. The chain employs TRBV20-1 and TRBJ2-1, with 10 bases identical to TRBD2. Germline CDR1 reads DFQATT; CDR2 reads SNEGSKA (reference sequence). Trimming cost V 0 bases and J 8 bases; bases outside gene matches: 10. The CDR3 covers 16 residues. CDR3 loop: CSARDRASGSGYEQFF. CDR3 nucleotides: TGCAGTGCTAGAGATCGGGCTAGCGGGAGTGGCTATGAGCAGTTCTTC.

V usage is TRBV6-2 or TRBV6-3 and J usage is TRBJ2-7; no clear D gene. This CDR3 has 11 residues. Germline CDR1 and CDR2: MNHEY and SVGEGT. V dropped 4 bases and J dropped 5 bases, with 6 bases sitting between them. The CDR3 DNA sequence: TGTGCCAGCAGTTTTACTAACGAGCAGTACTTC. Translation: CASSFTNEQYF.

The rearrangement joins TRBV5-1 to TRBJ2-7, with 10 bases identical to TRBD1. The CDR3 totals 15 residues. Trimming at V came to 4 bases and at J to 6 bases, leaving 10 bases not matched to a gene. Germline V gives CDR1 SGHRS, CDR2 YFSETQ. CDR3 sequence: CASSKPGQGMGEQYF. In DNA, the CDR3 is TGCGCCAGCAGCAAACCGGGACAGGGGATGGGCGAGCAGTACTTC.

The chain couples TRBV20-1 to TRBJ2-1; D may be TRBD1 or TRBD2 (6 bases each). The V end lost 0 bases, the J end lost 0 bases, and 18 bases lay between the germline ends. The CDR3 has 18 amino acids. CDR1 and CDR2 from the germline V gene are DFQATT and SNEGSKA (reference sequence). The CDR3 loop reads CSARERGAGSSSYNEQFF. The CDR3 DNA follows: TGCAGTGCTAGAGAAAGGGGGGCGGGCTCGAGCTCCTACAATGAGCAGTTCTTC.

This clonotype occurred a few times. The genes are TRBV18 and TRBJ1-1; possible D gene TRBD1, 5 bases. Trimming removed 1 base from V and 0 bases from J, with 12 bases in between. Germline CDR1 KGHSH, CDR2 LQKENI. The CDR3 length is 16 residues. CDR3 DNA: TGTGCCAGCTCACCACAAAAGGACAACATGAACACTGAAGCTTTCTTT. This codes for CASSPQKDNMNTEAFF.

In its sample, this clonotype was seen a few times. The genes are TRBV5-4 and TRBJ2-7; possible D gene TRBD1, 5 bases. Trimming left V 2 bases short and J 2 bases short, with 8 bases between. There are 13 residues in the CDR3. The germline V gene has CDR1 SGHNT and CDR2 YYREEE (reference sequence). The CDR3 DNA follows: TGTGCCAGCAGCTTTCCGGACACCTACGAGCAGTACTTC. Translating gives CASSFPDTYEQYF.